The rows below give T cell receptor beta chains drawn from one sample of a study of shared clonotypes between healthy human individuals. TCRdb's copy holds only in-frame clones and misses some; the assay was immunoSEQ multiplex PCR. The table includes around 2.1 million clones, about 93% detected once. The sequenced sample consisted of naive CD8+ T cells from PBMCs. These receptors all stem from a man aged 18 to 35 in good health. Some clones in this sample may be carry-over from other donors' samples. Each CDR3 is given with its conserved first and last residue.

V gene,J gene,CDR3 protein
TRBV9,TRBJ2-7,CASSVGGALYEQYF
TRBV7-9,TRBJ2-3,CASTFYGRATDTQYF
TRBV5-6,TRBJ2-5,CASSLTGYLQETQYF
TRBV29-1,TRBJ2-7,CSVEGAQTSGQYREQYF
TRBV27,TRBJ2-7,CASSILAGGGEQYF
TRBV9,TRBJ2-2,CASSPFRVNDGELFF
TRBV28,TRBJ2-3,CASNRSPTADTQYF
TRBV2,TRBJ1-3,CASRHGTGPGNTIYF
TRBV2,TRBJ2-1,CASRGPLAEDYNEQFF
TRBV20-1,TRBJ2-7,CSARAGEQYF
TRBV7-9,TRBJ2-7,CASSPRTSGTHEQYF
TRBV4-1,TRBJ2-7,CASSQVKREGLGEQYF
TRBV19,TRBJ1-5,CASSIDGGNQPQHF
TRBV10-2,TRBJ2-3,CASSELAGATDTQYF
TRBV4-1,TRBJ2-1,CASSQVSDYNEQFF
TRBV13,TRBJ2-1,CASSSTGQRYNEQFF
TRBV28,TRBJ1-2,CASSFGGRADGYTF
TRBV6-5,TRBJ2-7,CASSQTGVEQYF
TRBV15,TRBJ2-5,CATSRVAGGGETQYF
TRBV7-9,TRBJ2-7,CASSKDRDYEQYF
TRBV28,TRBJ2-4,CASSLRDPRDIQYF
TRBV7-9,TRBJ2-3,CASSSSTVDTQYF
TRBV29-1,TRBJ2-1,CSVEGRSYNEQFF
TRBV9,TRBJ1-2,CASRGQQYGYTF
TRBV29-1,TRBJ2-7,CSVEDILGTGAYEQYF
TRBV19,TRBJ2-7,CASSMSVDEQYF
TRBV10-3,TRBJ1-1,CAITSAGTEAFF
TRBV11-2,TRBJ2-3,CASSLQGGGTDTQYF
TRBV7-8,TRBJ1-2,CASSDDTHDNYGYTF
TRBV29-1,TRBJ2-7,CSVEDSTSGPYEQYF
TRBV19,TRBJ1-1,CASINLQDRAGEAFF
TRBV11-2,TRBJ2-1,CASSLGLGLNEQFF
TRBV7-9,TRBJ2-7,CASSSRQGEYEQYF
TRBV28,TRBJ2-1,CASSRFPVVVTYNEQFF
TRBV5-1,TRBJ2-3,CASSPQWPFTDTQYF
TRBV7-8,TRBJ1-4,CASSLADGTGEKLFF
TRBV28,TRBJ2-2,CASSLGTGELFF
TRBV19,TRBJ2-2,CASSPDRANTGELFF
TRBV27,TRBJ1-1,CASSHQGDLTEAFF
TRBV19,TRBJ2-1,CASSIVTGHNEQFF
TRBV30,TRBJ2-2,CAWNGVGTGELFF
TRBV11-2,TRBJ2-7,CASSLEGTRFSYEQYF
TRBV28,TRBJ1-5,CASSRVRTGNYQPQHF
TRBV2,TRBJ2-1,CATRLAGAEGEQFF
TRBV7-9,TRBJ2-7,CASSSGLLSYEQYF
TRBV5-5,TRBJ1-1,CASSLDVGTEAFF
TRBV5-1,TRBJ2-1,CASSLRYNEQFF
TRBV19,TRBJ2-5,CASSMYYQETQYF